This T cell receptor (beta chain) was identified in a study of T-cell reconstitution after alpha-beta-depleted transplantation in children. Study-wide points: T cells produced anew were the main source of T-cell counts and diversity one year after transplant. Reportedly, alpha-beta T cells present about two months post-transplant originated from several hundred expanded clones of graft origin.

This clonotype appeared many times. The antigen remains unidentified. An end of the junction does not agree with germline; a read error may underlie this. The CDR3 loop spans 14 amino acids. Germline CDR1 reads SGHRS; CDR2 reads YFSETQ. Using unique molecular identifiers, the investigators prepared the TCRbeta library. TCRdb redid the calling of the PCR reads with MiXCR, one entry per CDR3 protein. The sample holds about 300,000 distinct CDR3 sequences, roughly a tenth seen once. This chain connects TRBV5-1 to TRBJ2-1; 12 nucleotides line up with TRBD2. The sample here was PBMCs, taken before TCRalphabeta/CD19-depleted stem cell transplant. The receptor comes from a boy under two years old with acute myeloid leukemia, due to receive a stem cell transplant. The CDR3 nucleotides are TGTGCCAGCAGCTTGACTAGCGGGAGCAATGAGCAGTTCTTC. Translated: CASSLTSGSNEQFF.